The 7 T cell receptor beta chains presented below share a single source sample, sequenced in a study of blood T cell repertoires in COVID-19 (dated by TCRdb to 2019 to 2021). Receptor amplification or capture employed the immunoSEQ multiplex PCR assay. TCRdb limited this immuneACCESS table to in-frame rearrangements with V and J called. A share of clones is missing; checked studies link under half to unresolved V genes, and the rest is unexplained. The sample profile shows 200,000 to 300,000 clones; approximately 88% of them were found once. The ten largest clones capture about 2.5% of the sample. Sample: PBMCs or T cells enriched from blood (not recorded which). Source of these receptors: a woman aged 35 to 49 with acute COVID-19.

The chain uses TRBV29-1 and TRBJ1-1; D is unclear. V was trimmed by 2 bases and J by 0 bases, leaving 7 bases between them. The CDR3 consists of 13 residues. Germline CDR1 is SQVTM and CDR2 is ANQGSEA. DNA for the CDR3: TGCAGCGTTGAAAGAGTAATGAACACTGAAGCTTTCTTT. As protein: CSVERVMNTEAFF.

This chain connects TRBV29-1 to TRBJ1-2, with TRBD1 matching 10 bases. The CDR3 sequence is 14 residues long. V lost 6 bases to trimming and J lost 3 bases; unmatched junction nucleotides: 7. Per the germline V gene, CDR1 is SQVTM and CDR2 is ANQGSEA. The CDR3 sequence is CSVVGTGEDYGYTF. The DNA of the CDR3 is TGCAGCGTCGTAGGGACAGGGGAGGACTATGGCTACACCTTC.

This clone was seen once. CDR3 protein: CAWSVFVASGKETQYF. The CDR3, as DNA: TGTGCCTGGAGTGTATTTGTCGCTAGCGGGAAAGAGACCCAGTACTTC. The rearrangement uses TRBV30 and TRBJ2-5; 9 bases line up with TRBD2. The CDR3 has 16 amino acids. Trimming at V came to 0 bases and at J to 3 bases, leaving 8 bases not matched to a gene. Germline lookup yields CDR1 GTSNPN and CDR2 SVGIG (reference sequence).

J is TRBJ1-1 and V is TRBV27; 8 bases line up with TRBD1. The germline CDR1 and CDR2 sequences are MNHEY and SMNVEV (reference sequence). Trimming at V came to 4 bases and at J to 0 bases, leaving 4 bases not matched to a gene. The CDR3 contains 15 residues. In DNA, the CDR3 is TGTGCCAGCAGTTCAAGACAGGGGCTGAACACTGAAGCTTTCTTT. Amino acid sequence: CASSSRQGLNTEAFF.

V gene TRBV2 combines with J gene TRBJ1-6; D unclear. The V gene's germline CDR1 is SNHLY and CDR2 FYNNEI. The CDR3 contains 14 residues. Trimming removed 2 bases at V and 6 bases at J, with 8 bases between. CDR3 DNA sequence: TGTGCCAGCAGTGAAAGCACCGCTAATTCACCCCTCCACTTT. Protein product: CASSESTANSPLHF.

The genes are TRBV10-1 and TRBJ2-1, with 7 bases matching TRBD2. The CDR3 has 14 amino acids. Germline CDR1 and CDR2: WNHNN and SYGVQD (reference sequence). V trimming: 0 bases; J trimming: 15 bases; junction bases outside the gene matches: 11. The CDR3: CASSESGLPIRWFF. DNA of the CDR3: TGCGCCAGCAGTGAGTCGGGACTACCGATCAGGTGGTTCTTC.

In this sample, this clone turned up once. This chain links TRBV9 with TRBJ1-1; 9 bases match TRBD1. CDR3 length: 15 residues. Germline V gene lookup returns CDR1 SGDLS and CDR2 YYNGEE. J lost 3 bases, V lost 2 bases, and 5 bases had no gene match. CDR3 amino acids: CASSVGTGRDTEAFF. CDR3 coding DNA: TGTGCCAGCAGCGTGGGGACAGGGCGGGACACTGAAGCTTTCTTT.